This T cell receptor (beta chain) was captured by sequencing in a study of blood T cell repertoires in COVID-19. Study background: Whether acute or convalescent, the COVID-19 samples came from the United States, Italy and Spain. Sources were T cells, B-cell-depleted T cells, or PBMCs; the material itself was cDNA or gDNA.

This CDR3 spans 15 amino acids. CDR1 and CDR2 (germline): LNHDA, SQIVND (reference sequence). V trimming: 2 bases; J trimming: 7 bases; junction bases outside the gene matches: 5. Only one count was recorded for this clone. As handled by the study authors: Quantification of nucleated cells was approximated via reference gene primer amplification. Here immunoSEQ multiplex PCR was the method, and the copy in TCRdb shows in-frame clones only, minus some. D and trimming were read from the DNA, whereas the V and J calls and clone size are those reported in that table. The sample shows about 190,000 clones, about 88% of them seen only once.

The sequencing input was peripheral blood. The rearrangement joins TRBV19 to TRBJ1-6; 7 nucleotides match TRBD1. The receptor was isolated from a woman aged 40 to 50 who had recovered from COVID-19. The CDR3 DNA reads TGTGCCAGTAGTATACTCGGGACAGAGAATTCACCCCTCCACTTT. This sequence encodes CASSILGTENSPLHF.